This TCR beta chain was sequenced for a study of human T cells and chemical hapten exposure. Study-level background: Skin on the upper inner arm, about 2 cm by about 2 cm in size, was sensitized with 2% DPC.

TCRdb processed the RACE reads anew with MiXCR; each CDR3 protein has one entry. The profile shows some 79,000 distinct CDR3 sequences, roughly 7.1% of them singletons. Time point noted: patch test 1, 2 weeks after DPC sensitization. The treatment here: therapeutic diphenylcyclopropenone sensitization with weekly scalp DPC. Trimming took 0 bases from V and 1 from J, leaving 4 bases between them. The CDR3 is made up of 12 amino acids. The germline V gene encodes CDR1 DFQATT and CDR2 SNEGSKA (reference sequence). The sample was whole blood, taken in connection with sensitization to the hapten diphenylcyclopropenone (DPC). The TCR comes from a woman aged 25 to 39 with alopecia areata. Some clones in this sample may be carry-over from other donors' samples. The chain joins TRBV20-1 to TRBJ2-7; no clear D. In DNA, the CDR3 is TGCAGTGCTAGAGATCAGTCCTACGAGCAGTACTTC. Its protein product is CSARDQSYEQYF.